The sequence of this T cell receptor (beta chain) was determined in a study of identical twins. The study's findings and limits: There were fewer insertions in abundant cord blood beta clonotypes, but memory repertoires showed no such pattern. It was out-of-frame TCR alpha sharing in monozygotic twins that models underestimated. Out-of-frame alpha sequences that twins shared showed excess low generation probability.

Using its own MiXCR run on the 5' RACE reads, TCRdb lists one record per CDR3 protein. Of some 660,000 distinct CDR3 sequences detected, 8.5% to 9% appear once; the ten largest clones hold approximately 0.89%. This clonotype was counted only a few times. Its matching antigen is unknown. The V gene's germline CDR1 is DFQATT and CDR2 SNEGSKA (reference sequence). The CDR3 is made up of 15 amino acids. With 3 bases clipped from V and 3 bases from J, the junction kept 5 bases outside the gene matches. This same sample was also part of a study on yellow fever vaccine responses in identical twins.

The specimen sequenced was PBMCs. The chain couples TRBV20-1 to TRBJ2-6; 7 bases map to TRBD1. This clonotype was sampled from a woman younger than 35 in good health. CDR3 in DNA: TGCAGTGCTAGGTCCAGGGGGTTTGGGGCCAACGTCCTGACTTTC. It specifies CSARSRGFGANVLTF.